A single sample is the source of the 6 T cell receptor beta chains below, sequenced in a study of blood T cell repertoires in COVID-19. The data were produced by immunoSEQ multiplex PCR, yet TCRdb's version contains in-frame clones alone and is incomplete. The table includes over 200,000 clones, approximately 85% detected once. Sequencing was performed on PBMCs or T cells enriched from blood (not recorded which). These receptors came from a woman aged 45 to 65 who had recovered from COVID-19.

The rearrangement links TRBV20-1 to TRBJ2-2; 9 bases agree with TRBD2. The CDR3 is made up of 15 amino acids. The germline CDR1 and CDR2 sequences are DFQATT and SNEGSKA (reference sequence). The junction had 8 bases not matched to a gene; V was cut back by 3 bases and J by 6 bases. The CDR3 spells CSASSAGGLPGELFF. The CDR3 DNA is TGCAGTGCTAGTTCTGCGGGAGGGCTGCCCGGGGAGCTGTTTTTT.

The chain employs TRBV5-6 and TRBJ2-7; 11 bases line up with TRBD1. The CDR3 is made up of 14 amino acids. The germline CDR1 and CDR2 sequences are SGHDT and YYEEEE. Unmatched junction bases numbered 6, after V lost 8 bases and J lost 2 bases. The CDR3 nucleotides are TGTGCCAGTTCCCGGGACAGGGGGACCTACGAGCAGTACTTC. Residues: CASSRDRGTYEQYF.

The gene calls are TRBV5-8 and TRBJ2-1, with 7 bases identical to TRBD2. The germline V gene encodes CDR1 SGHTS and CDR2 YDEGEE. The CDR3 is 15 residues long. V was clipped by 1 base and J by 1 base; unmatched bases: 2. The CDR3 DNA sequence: TGTGCCAGCAGCTTGTACGGGGGGTCCTACAATGAGCAGTTCTTC. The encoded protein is CASSLYGGSYNEQFF. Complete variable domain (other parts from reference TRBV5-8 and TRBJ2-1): EAGVTQSPTHLIKTRGQQATLRCSPISGHTSVYWYQQALGLGLQFLLWYDEGEERNRGNFPPRFSGRQFPNYSSELNVNALELEDSALYLCASSLYGGSYNEQFFGPGTRLTVL.

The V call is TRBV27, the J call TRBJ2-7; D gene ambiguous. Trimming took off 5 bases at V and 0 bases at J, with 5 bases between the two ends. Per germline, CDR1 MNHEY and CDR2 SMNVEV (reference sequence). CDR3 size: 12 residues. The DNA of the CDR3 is TGTGCCAGCAGTCACAGCTCCTACGAGCAGTACTTC. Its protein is CASSHSSYEQYF.

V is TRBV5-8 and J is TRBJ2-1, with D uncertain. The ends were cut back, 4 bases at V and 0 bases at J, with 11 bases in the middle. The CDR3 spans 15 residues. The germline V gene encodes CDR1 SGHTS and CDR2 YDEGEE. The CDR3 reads CASSVDKSSYNEQFF. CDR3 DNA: TGTGCCAGCAGCGTTGACAAAAGCTCCTACAATGAGCAGTTCTTC.

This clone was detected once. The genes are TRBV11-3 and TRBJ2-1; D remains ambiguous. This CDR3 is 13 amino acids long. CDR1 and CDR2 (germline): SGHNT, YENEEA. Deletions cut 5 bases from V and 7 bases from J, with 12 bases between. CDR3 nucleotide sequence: TGTGCCAGCAGCCACGACTCGGTGAATGAGCAGTTCTTC. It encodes CASSHDSVNEQFF.